What follows is one T cell receptor (beta chain) and its context. Patients in Seattle were enrolled during active infection, then followed longitudinally. This entry comes from a study of blood T cell repertoires in COVID-19. Study information: The origin of the acute and convalescent COVID-19 samples was the United States, Italy and Spain.

The germline CDR1 and CDR2 sequences are MNHNY and SVGAGI (reference sequence). V was trimmed by 7 bases and J by 3 bases, leaving 13 bases between them. The CDR3 covers 14 residues. In the source study's methods: The assay estimated nucleated cells by amplifying reference gene primers. The method was immunoSEQ multiplex PCR; TCRdb's version includes in-frame clones alone and lacks a portion of them. Clonal size and the V and J genes are those of that table, whereas D and trimming came from the DNA. The sample records about 390,000 clones, about 89% being singletons. The rearrangement uses TRBV6-6 and TRBJ1-5, with D perhaps matching TRBD1 (6 bases). The clonotype was recovered from a woman aged 55 to 70 with COVID-19, enrolled during active disease. Input material: peripheral blood. CDR3: CASTLRGFNQPQHF. CDR3 DNA: TGTGCCAGCACCCTTAGGGGGTTCAATCAGCCCCAGCATTTT.